The 22 T cell receptor beta chains below all came from one sample that was sequenced in a study of blood T cell repertoires in COVID-19. Assay used: immunoSEQ multiplex PCR; TCRdb lists only in-frame clones, some missing. The sample includes about 75,000 clones, 90% of them seen just once. The specimen was peripheral blood. These receptors all stem from a human donor in a cohort sampled during active COVID-19.

CDR3 loop: CASSSRGQGASGELFF. DNA for the CDR3: TGTGCCAGCAGTTCAAGGGGACAGGGGGCAAGCGGGGAGCTGTTTTTT. This chain joins TRBV27 and TRBJ2-2; TRBD1 agrees at 12 bases. CDR1 and CDR2 from the germline V gene are MNHEY and SMNVEV (reference sequence). V gave up 4 bases and J gave up 7 bases; unmatched junction bases: 7. The CDR3 is 16 residues long.

V usage is TRBV4-3 and J usage is TRBJ2-6, with a possible D match to TRBD2 (5 bases). Trimming stripped 0 bases from V and 2 bases from J, with 11 bases between. Germline assignment: CDR1 LGHNA and CDR2 YSLEER. CDR3 length: 17 amino acids. The CDR3 nucleotides read TGCGCCAGCAGCCAAGATTGGCGAGGGCCTGGGGCCAACGTCCTGACTTTC. This encodes CASSQDWRGPGANVLTF.

The rearrangement joins TRBV28 to TRBJ1-5; TRBD1 aligns across 7 bases. The junction had 2 bases not matched to a gene; V was cut back by 9 bases and J by 0 bases. The germline V gene has CDR1 MDHEN and CDR2 SYDVKM. The CDR3 is 13 residues long. The CDR3 DNA reads as TGTGCCAGTCGACAGGGTAGCAATCAGCCCCAGCATTTT. Its protein is CASRQGSNQPQHF.

The CDR3 DNA reads TGTGCCAGCAGTTTGAGGGCTGGGGCCAACGTCCTGACTTTC. This encodes CASSLRAGANVLTF. The genes are TRBV28 and TRBJ2-6; tentative D call: TRBD2 (5 bases). The CDR3 length is 14 residues. Germline assignment: CDR1 MDHEN and CDR2 SYDVKM. Between the trimmed V and J ends, which lost 3 bases and 2 bases, there was a span of 5 bases.

This clone was picked up one time. The chain joins TRBV12-3 or TRBV12-4 to TRBJ1-1; 8 positions match TRBD1. With V trimmed by 7 bases and J by 4 bases, 5 bases remained unmatched. CDR3 length: 13 amino acids. CDR3 bases: TGTGCCAGCAACGGACAGGGCACCACTGAAGCTTTCTTT. It encodes CASNGQGTTEAFF.

A single count supports this clone. The rearrangement uses TRBV5-6 and TRBJ2-3; perhaps TRBD2 as D (5 bases). V gave up 3 bases and J gave up 8 bases, with 16 bases separating them. Germline assignment: CDR1 SGHDT and CDR2 YYEEEE. The CDR3 consists of 14 residues. CDR3 in DNA: TGTGCCAGCAGCTCTAAACAAATCGGAGGTACGCAGTATTTT. The encoded protein is CASSSKQIGGTQYF.

This clone has just one count. The DNA of the CDR3 is TGTGCCAGTATGGGGGGTGCTAGCGGCAATGAGCAGTTCTTC. Its translation is CASMGGASGNEQFF. The chain employs TRBV19 and TRBJ2-1; TRBD2 matches 7 bases. The V and J ends lost 7 bases and 6 bases, in that order; junction bases with no gene match: 9. CDR1 and CDR2 (germline): LNHDA, SQIVND (reference sequence). This CDR3 has 14 residues. The full variable domain, in which reference TRBV19 and TRBJ2-1 provide the parts outside the CDR3, is DGGITQSPKYLFRKEGQNVTLSCEQNLNHDAMYWYRQDPGQGLRLIYYSQIVNDFQKGDIAEGYSVSREKKESFPLTVTSAQKNPTAFYLCASMGGASGNEQFFGPGTRLTVL.

The chain couples TRBV2 to TRBJ2-1; 7 nucleotides line up with TRBD1. V shed 6 bases, J shed 8 bases, and the junction held 13 bases outside the gene matches. The CDR3 loop spans 15 amino acids. Germline V gives CDR1 SNHLY, CDR2 FYNNEI. The chain's CDR3 is CASRKTGAREDEQFF. Written as DNA, the CDR3 is TGTGCCAGCAGAAAAACAGGGGCCCGCGAGGATGAGCAGTTCTTC.

The chain recombines TRBV7-2 with TRBJ2-3; D is undetermined. Germline CDR1 and CDR2: SGHTA and FQGNSA. Trimming shortened V by 5 bases and J by 0 bases, and 9 bases separated the two germline ends. The CDR3 is made up of 14 amino acids. The CDR3 DNA reads TGTGCCAGCAGCCAAGCTTTTAGCACAGATACGCAGTATTTT. It is translated as CASSQAFSTDTQYF. The variable domain in full, with the rest retrieved from reference TRBV7-2 and TRBJ2-3, is GAGVSQSPSNKVTEKGKDVELRCDPISGHTALYWYRQSLGQGLEFLIYFQGNSAPDKSGLPSDRFSAERTGGSVSTLTIQRTQQEDSAVYLCASSQAFSTDTQYFGPGTRLTVL.

The CDR3 protein is CATSDRTPSSADTQYF. The DNA for the CDR3 is TGTGCCACCAGTGATCGAACCCCCTCTAGTGCGGATACGCAGTATTTT. The chain couples TRBV24-1 to TRBJ2-3; D is undetermined. CDR3 size: 16 residues. Germline V gives CDR1 KGHDR, CDR2 SFDVKD. V dropped 3 bases and J dropped 6 bases, with 18 bases sitting between them.

V is TRBV2 and J is TRBJ2-2; D not resolved. Trimming took 4 bases from V and 1 from J, leaving 10 bases between them. This CDR3 has 15 amino acids. CDR1 SNHLY and CDR2 FYNNEI come from the germline V gene. The CDR3 protein is CASSGPQRNTGELFF. The CDR3 region has the DNA TGTGCCAGCAGTGGACCACAGAGGAACACCGGGGAGCTGTTTTTT.

The CDR3 is CASSSTGVNTEAFF. CDR3 DNA sequence: TGCGCCAGCAGCTCCACAGGGGTCAACACTGAAGCTTTCTTT. V is TRBV5-1 and J is TRBJ1-1; 7 positions match TRBD1. Germline CDR1 and CDR2: SGHRS and YFSETQ. This CDR3 is built from 14 residues. V was pared by 3 bases and J by 2 bases, with 4 bases of the junction left unmatched.

This clone has a single count. The V gene is TRBV10-3, the J gene TRBJ2-3; weak D call: TRBD2 (6 bases). This CDR3 is 12 amino acids long. Trimming removed 10 bases from V and 6 bases from J, with 14 bases in between. Germline-derived CDR1 and CDR2 are ENHRY and SYGVKD. CDR3 in DNA: TGTGCCACCCGGTTGAGCGGGGATACGCAGTATTTT. It is translated as CATRLSGDTQYF.

V gene TRBV7-9 combines with J gene TRBJ1-1; possible D gene TRBD1, 6 bases. In germline, CDR1 is SEHNR, CDR2 FQNEAQ (reference sequence). V was shortened by 5 bases and J by 6 bases, with 10 bases between the two germline ends. CDR3 length equals 12 residues. Written as DNA, the CDR3 is TGTGCCAGCAGCCTGGGGGCGGCTGAAGCTTTCTTT. Amino acid sequence: CASSLGAAEAFF.

J is TRBJ1-3 and V is TRBV10-3; D perhaps matches TRBD1 (6 bases). The CDR3 has 17 residues. V lost 6 bases, J lost 4 bases, and 22 bases lay in between. Germline V lookup: CDR1 ENHRY, CDR2 SYGVKD. DNA for the CDR3: TGTGCCATCAGCTTGGGGGCGACAGGAAACACGGGAAACACCATATATTTT. Translation: CAISLGATGNTGNTIYF.

The genes are TRBV4-3 and TRBJ1-5; D is undetermined. V shed 4 bases and J shed 3 bases, with 10 bases lying between them. Germline values: CDR1 LGHNA, CDR2 YSLEER. This CDR3 contains 14 residues. The CDR3 sequence is CASSRGLFNQPQHF. CDR3 nucleotides: TGCGCCAGCAGCCGAGGCCTCTTCAATCAGCCCCAGCATTTT.

The gene calls are TRBV15 and TRBJ2-1; 7 positions agree with TRBD2. CDR1 and CDR2 (germline): LNHNV, YYDKDF (reference sequence). After removal of 0 bases from V and 3 bases from J, the junction contained 5 bases not matched to a gene. The CDR3 runs 16 residues. This chain's CDR3 is CATSRDISGDYNEQFF. DNA for the CDR3: TGTGCCACCAGCAGAGATATAAGCGGGGACTACAATGAGCAGTTCTTC.

The chain combines TRBV7-9 with TRBJ2-3, with 14 positions matching TRBD2. The V gene's germline CDR1 is SEHNR and CDR2 FQNEAQ (reference sequence). V was pared by 6 bases and J by 1 base, with 0 bases of the junction left unmatched. The CDR3 consists of 15 residues. The CDR3 loop is CASRGLAGGTDTQYF. The CDR3 bases are TGTGCCAGCAGGGGACTAGCGGGAGGCACAGATACGCAGTATTTT.

The chain recombines TRBV4-2 with TRBJ2-5; D call uncertain. V gave up 6 bases and J gave up 4 bases, with 15 bases separating them. This CDR3 comprises 14 residues. Germline-derived CDR1 and CDR2 are LGHNA and YNFKEQ. The CDR3 is CASRDPFSGETQYF. The CDR3 DNA reads as TGTGCCAGCAGGGATCCCTTTTCAGGAGAGACCCAGTACTTC.

The chain uses TRBV7-7 and TRBJ2-5; TRBD2 might be the D (6 bases). The CDR3 totals 15 residues. Germline CDR1 is SSHAT and CDR2 is FNYEAQ (reference sequence). The ends were cut back, 3 bases at V and 3 bases at J, with 14 bases in the middle. This chain's CDR3 is CASSFTRGGEETQYF. The CDR3 DNA reads as TGTGCCAGCAGCTTTACACGGGGCGGGGAAGAGACCCAGTACTTC.

This clone occurred once. The V gene is TRBV28, the J gene TRBJ2-1; 9 nucleotides agree with TRBD2. The CDR3 loop spans 14 amino acids. CDR1 MDHEN and CDR2 SYDVKM come from the germline V gene. V lost 6 bases, J lost 5 bases, and 5 bases stayed unmatched. The CDR3 nucleotides read TGTGCCAGCAGCAGTAGCGGGGGACACAATGAGCAGTTCTTC. This sequence encodes CASSSSGGHNEQFF.

The chain has TRBV5-1 and TRBJ2-5; 10 bases match TRBD2. Germline values: CDR1 SGHRS, CDR2 YFSETQ. Trimming at V came to 1 base and at J to 6 bases, leaving 3 bases not matched to a gene. The CDR3 contains 14 residues. CDR3 sequence reads: CASSLTSGVKTQYF. DNA for the CDR3: TGCGCCAGCAGCTTGACTAGCGGGGTAAAGACCCAGTACTTC.